Presented here are 10 T cell receptor beta chains from one specimen sequenced in a study of blood T cell repertoires in COVID-19. This table comes from immunoSEQ multiplex PCR, and its TCRdb copy is limited to in-frame clones, with some not included. Of some 400,000 clones detected, about 89% appear once; the ten largest clones hold about 0.83%. Sequencing used PBMCs or T cells enriched from blood (not recorded which). These receptors were taken from a woman between 35 and 50 years old who had been exposed to COVID-19.

This clone was detected once. The chain carries TRBV7-3 and TRBJ2-5; TRBD2 agrees at 7 bases. With 9 bases clipped from V and 5 bases from J, the junction kept 15 bases outside the gene matches. Germline values: CDR1 SGHTA, CDR2 FQGTGA. The CDR3 is 15 amino acids. The CDR3 DNA is TGTGCCAGTTCGCCCTCCGGGGGAGGGATGGAGACCCAGTACTTC. Protein sequence: CASSPSGGGMETQYF.

The J gene is TRBJ1-5, the V gene TRBV6-5; TRBD1 matches at 8 bases. Germline CDR1 MNHEY, CDR2 SVGAGI. Losses at the gene ends were 7 bases for V and 2 bases for J; bases not matched to a gene: 1. The CDR3 is 13 amino acids. For the CDR3, the DNA is TGTGCCAGCATACAGGGGGGCAATCAGCCCCAGCATTTT. This sequence encodes CASIQGGNQPQHF.

In its sample, this clone was seen once. The chain joins TRBV27 to TRBJ2-5; TRBD1 agrees at 8 bases. In germline, CDR1 is MNHEY, CDR2 SMNVEV (reference sequence). The CDR3 sequence is 15 residues long. V was pared by 1 base and J by 2 bases, with 3 bases of the junction left unmatched. The DNA for the CDR3 is TGTGCCAGCAGTTTATACCGGACAGGGCAAGAGACCCAGTACTTC. It yields the protein CASSLYRTGQETQYF.

This clone was detected only once. This CDR3 is CASSKEGHLIRNTIYF. The CDR3 nucleotides are TGTGCCAGCAGCAAAGAAGGACATCTGATTCGAAACACCATATATTTT. The chain has TRBV21-1 and TRBJ1-3; no check of the table's D call, TRBD1, against the DNA was made. TRBV21-1 is a recognized pseudogene. The CDR3 is 16 amino acids.

As concerns this clone: This sample includes further DNA sequences coding for the same CDR3. The rearrangement uses TRBV30 and TRBJ1-1; a possible D gene is TRBD1 (6 bases). The CDR3 runs 13 residues. Trimming took 0 bases from V and 1 from J, leaving 6 bases between them. Germline V gene lookup returns CDR1 GTSNPN and CDR2 SVGIG (reference sequence). The CDR3 DNA sequence: TGTGCCTGGAGTGTAGGGGGGAACACTGAAGCTTTCTTT. As protein: CAWSVGGNTEAFF. Using reference TRBV30 and TRBJ1-1 for the parts outside the CDR3, the full variable domain is SQTIHQWPATLVQPVGSPLSLECTVEGTSNPNLYWYRQAAGRGLQLLFYSVGIGQISSEVPQNLSASRPQDRQFILSSKKLLLSDSGFYLCAWSVGGNTEAFFGQGTRLTVV.

The chain carries TRBV5-4 and TRBJ2-7, with 9 nucleotides matching TRBD1. The CDR3 runs 14 residues. Germline V gives CDR1 SGHNT, CDR2 YYREEE (reference sequence). J lost 2 bases, V lost 3 bases, and 3 bases had no gene match. The CDR3 coding sequence is TGTGCCAGCAGCTGGACAGGGGCGACCTACGAGCAGTACTTC. This sequence encodes CASSWTGATYEQYF.

The chain carries TRBV7-6 and TRBJ1-1; D is undetermined. V lost 4 bases to trimming and J lost 10 bases, with 19 bases between them. Per the germline V gene, CDR1 is SGHVS and CDR2 is FNYEAQ. The CDR3 contains 14 residues. The CDR3 region has the DNA TGTGCCAGCAGCTCGAGTGGGGTCGTGGACTTAGCTTTCTTT. As protein: CASSSSGVVDLAFF.

V and J are TRBV14 and TRBJ1-2; TRBD1 matches 7 bases. CDR1 is SGHDN, CDR2 FVKESK, per germline. The CDR3 consists of 16 residues. J lost 4 bases, V lost 2 bases, and 10 bases had no gene match. In DNA, the CDR3 is TGTGCCAGCAGCCAAACAGGGGAGGTGCCGGCCTATGGCTACACCTTC. Translated: CASSQTGEVPAYGYTF.

The chain combines TRBV5-6 with TRBJ2-1; D unclear. V lost 2 bases, J lost 6 bases, and 6 bases lay in between. The CDR3 length is 12 residues. Germline V gene data show CDR1 as SGHDT and CDR2 as YYEEEE. CDR3 protein: CASSLWPNEQFF. In nucleotides, the CDR3 is TGTGCCAGCAGCTTATGGCCCAATGAGCAGTTCTTC.

This chain links TRBV18 with TRBJ2-7, with TRBD2 matching over 11 bases. The germline V gene has CDR1 KGHSH and CDR2 LQKENI. V was clipped by 4 bases and J by 7 bases; unmatched bases: 9. The CDR3 is made up of 15 amino acids. The CDR3 nucleotides read TGTGCCAGCTCACGGATAGCGGGAGGGCCAAGGGAGCAGTACTTC. Protein product: CASSRIAGGPREQYF.